Following are 24 T cell receptor beta chains from one sample sequenced in a study of cytomegalovirus exposure and HLA in healthy donors. Both 60 Vbeta primers and 13 Jbeta primers went into the PCR. The assay was immunoSEQ multiplex PCR, and TCRdb's table has in-frame clones only and misses some. Seen here are 150,000 or so clones, more than 65% observed once, and the top ten hold about 6.8%. The material sequenced was PBMCs. These receptors were taken from a man aged 45-65 years in good health and CMV-seropositive.

The CDR3 coding sequence is TGTGCCAGCAGACTTAGCGGGGGGCCGGGGAATGAGCAGTTCTTC. Its translation is CASRLSGGPGNEQFF. This rearrangement joins TRBV2 to TRBJ2-1; 10 nucleotides line up with TRBD2. This CDR3 has 15 amino acids. Trimming at V came to 6 bases and at J to 7 bases, leaving 9 bases not matched to a gene. Germline loops: CDR1 SNHLY, CDR2 FYNNEI. The entire variable domain, with the rest obtained from reference TRBV2 and TRBJ2-1, is as follows: EPEVTQTPSHQVTQMGQEVILRCVPISNHLYFYWYRQILGQKVEFLVSFYNNEISEKSEIFDDQFSVERPDGSNFTLKIRSTKLEDSAMYFCASRLSGGPGNEQFFGPGTRLTVL.

The chain couples TRBV18 to TRBJ1-1; D gene uncertain. The CDR3 is 13 amino acids. Trimming removed 4 bases at V and 0 bases at J, with 6 bases between. Per germline, CDR1 KGHSH and CDR2 LQKENI. CDR3: CASSRSVNTEAFF. CDR3 nucleotides: TGTGCCAGCTCACGGAGTGTGAACACTGAAGCTTTCTTT.

V and J are TRBV5-1 and TRBJ1-6; a weak D match, TRBD1 (6 bases). V was cut by 0 bases and J by 10 bases, with 14 bases left in between. Germline CDR1 reads SGHRS; CDR2 reads YFSETQ. The CDR3 covers 15 residues. CDR3 region: CASSLVWGQDSPLHF. The CDR3, as DNA: TGCGCCAGCAGCTTGGTTTGGGGGCAGGACTCACCCCTCCACTTT.

The rearrangement uses TRBV7-8 and TRBJ1-5, with D maybe TRBD1 (5 bases). The CDR3 length is 15 residues. Trimming shortened V by 5 bases and J by 8 bases, and 19 bases separated the two germline ends. The germline V gene has CDR1 SGHVS and CDR2 FQNEAQ. The CDR3 nucleotides are TGTGCCAGCAGCGCCCCCAGGGTGGCCAGAGAGCCCCAGCATTTT. Amino acid sequence: CASSAPRVAREPQHF.

This chain links TRBV30 with TRBJ1-1; 7 nucleotides align to TRBD1. With V trimmed by 1 base and J by 4 bases, 3 bases remained unmatched. Looked up from germline, CDR1 is GTSNPN and CDR2 is SVGIG (reference sequence). The CDR3 covers 13 residues. The CDR3, as DNA: TGTGCCTGGAGTGGACAGGGAGGCACTGAAGCTTTCTTT. Its protein product is CAWSGQGGTEAFF.

J is TRBJ1-5 and V is TRBV29-1; perhaps TRBD1 as D (5 bases). Germline V gene lookup returns CDR1 SQVTM and CDR2 ANQGSEA. V gave up 5 bases and J gave up 2 bases, with 16 bases separating them. There are 15 residues in the CDR3. The CDR3, as DNA: TGCAGCGTTTCTGGAGGGGTTGGGGGCAATCAGCCCCAGCATTTT. It yields the protein CSVSGGVGGNQPQHF.

The gene calls are TRBV29-1 and TRBJ2-2; possibly TRBD1 for D (5 bases). From germline, CDR1 is SQVTM and CDR2 ANQGSEA. Trimming took 1 base from V and 2 from J, leaving 8 bases between them. The CDR3 length is 14 residues. The CDR3 is CSVEGRDNTGELFF. CDR3 bases: TGCAGCGTTGAAGGCAGGGATAACACCGGGGAGCTGTTTTTT.

The chain is built from TRBV29-1 and TRBJ2-5; 8 bases map to TRBD1. From germline, CDR1 is SQVTM and CDR2 ANQGSEA. The ends lost 6 bases at V and 5 bases at J; junction bases unmatched: 5. This CDR3 contains 12 residues. CDR3 in amino acids: CSVRQGLETQYF. In nucleotides, the CDR3 is TGCAGCGTAAGACAGGGGCTGGAGACCCAGTACTTC.

V usage is TRBV2 and J usage is TRBJ1-4; D is unclear. The V gene lost 6 bases and the J gene lost 10 bases, with 9 bases spanning the gap. This CDR3 region has 11 residues. Germline V gene lookup returns CDR1 SNHLY and CDR2 FYNNEI. The CDR3 spells CASRPNGKLFF. CDR3 DNA: TGTGCCAGCAGACCCAACGGAAAACTGTTTTTT.

V gene TRBV9 combines with J gene TRBJ2-2; 12 bases match TRBD1. The J segment lost 4 bases and the V segment lost 4 bases, leaving 2 bases of the junction unmatched. Germline lookup yields CDR1 SGDLS and CDR2 YYNGEE. This CDR3 is built from 15 residues. The CDR3 loop reads CASSWDRGPTGELFF. As DNA, the CDR3 is TGTGCCAGCAGCTGGGACAGGGGGCCCACCGGGGAGCTGTTTTTT.

The chain joins TRBV4-1 to TRBJ1-1; D remains ambiguous. Germline V gives CDR1 MGHRA, CDR2 YSYEKL. This CDR3 has 15 amino acids. Trimming removed 1 base at V and 3 bases at J, with 12 bases between. The CDR3 nucleotides are TGCGCCAGCAGCCAAGTCCCACAGCCAGACACTGAAGCTTTCTTT. Translation: CASSQVPQPDTEAFF.

The CDR3 bases are TGTGCCAGCAGCCTACAGTTCATGAACACTGAAGCTTTCTTT. It translates to CASSLQFMNTEAFF. The rearrangement joins TRBV7-8 to TRBJ1-1, with no clear D. CDR1 and CDR2 from the germline V gene are SGHVS and FQNEAQ. The CDR3 extends over 14 amino acids. The V end lost 5 bases, the J end lost 0 bases, and 10 bases lay between the germline ends.

The chain uses TRBV19 and TRBJ2-7; 7 bases match TRBD1. CDR3 length: 15 residues. The germline V gene encodes CDR1 LNHDA and CDR2 SQIVND (reference sequence). J lost 5 bases, V lost 4 bases, and 11 bases had no gene match. The CDR3 here is CASSTPGTDLNEQYF. The CDR3 DNA is TGTGCCAGTAGTACTCCCGGGACAGATTTAAACGAGCAGTACTTC.

The rearrangement links TRBV27 to TRBJ2-1; 11 bases line up with TRBD2. The CDR3 sequence is 20 residues long. V was pared by 2 bases and J by 6 bases, with 18 bases of the junction left unmatched. CDR1 is MNHEY, CDR2 SMNVEV, per germline (reference sequence). CDR3 protein: CASSLLPPTSGRAFGNEQFF. CDR3 DNA: TGTGCCAGCAGTTTACTCCCCCCTACTAGCGGGAGAGCTTTTGGCAATGAGCAGTTCTTC.

This sequence joins TRBV2 and TRBJ2-3, with 10 bases aligning to TRBD2. Losses at the gene ends were 11 bases for V and 4 bases for J; bases not matched to a gene: 9. CDR3 length: 14 amino acids. The V gene's germline CDR1 is SNHLY and CDR2 FYNNEI. The DNA of the CDR3 is TGTGCCTCCTCGAGAGCGGGGGGGCCAGATACGCAGTATTTT. This sequence encodes CASSRAGGPDTQYF.

The gene calls are TRBV6-5 and TRBJ2-3, with 11 bases lining up with TRBD2. V lost 4 bases and J lost 0; bases outside the gene matches: 3. Germline CDR1 reads MNHEY; CDR2 reads SVGAGI. CDR3 length equals 16 residues. CDR3 nucleotides: TGTGCCAGCAGTTCATTAGCGGGGGGGAGCACAGATACGCAGTATTTT. As protein: CASSSLAGGSTDTQYF.

This clone was seen a single time. This chain connects TRBV19 to TRBJ1-5; 11 bases align to TRBD1. The CDR3 runs 15 residues. CDR1 is LNHDA and CDR2 is SQIVND in the germline V gene (reference sequence). The V and J ends lost 5 bases and 4 bases, in that order; junction bases with no gene match: 4. The CDR3 is CASSGQGARNQPQHF. The CDR3 DNA reads as TGTGCCAGTAGTGGACAGGGGGCTCGGAATCAGCCCCAGCATTTT.

This clone was seen a handful of times. The chain links TRBV14 to TRBJ2-3; TRBD2 agrees at 8 bases. V dropped 1 base and J dropped 2; count of bases not matched to a gene: 11. Germline CDR1 is SGHDN and CDR2 is FVKESK. The CDR3 has 18 residues. For the CDR3, the DNA is TGTGCCAGCAGCCAAGGTCTGATTGCGGGAGGATTCACAGATACGCAGTATTTT. This encodes CASSQGLIAGGFTDTQYF.

The gene calls are TRBV6-5 and TRBJ2-2; 7 bases line up with TRBD1. Germline CDR1 and CDR2: MNHEY and SVGAGI. J lost 6 bases, V lost 6 bases, and 7 bases had no gene match. This CDR3 comprises 14 residues. CDR3 DNA: TGTGCCAGCAGCCTAGGGGGCGCGTCCGGGGAGCTGTTTTTT. It translates to CASSLGGASGELFF.

This chain joins TRBV7-8 and TRBJ2-7, with D uncertain. This CDR3 comprises 13 residues. Between the trimmed V and J ends, which lost 1 base and 4 bases, there was a span of 8 bases. From germline, CDR1 is SGHVS and CDR2 FQNEAQ. The CDR3 DNA follows: TGTGCCAGCAGCTTAGGGCTGTATTACGAGCAGTACTTC. It is translated as CASSLGLYYEQYF.

This clone occurred a few times. The chain is built from TRBV4-1 and TRBJ2-7; the match to TRBD1 covers 7 bases. Trimming took 4 bases from V and 1 from J; bases not matched to a gene: 4. CDR3 length: 14 amino acids. Per germline, CDR1 MGHRA and CDR2 YSYEKL. DNA of the CDR3: TGCGCCAGCAGCCCCCGACAGGGATCCTACGAGCAGTACTTC. As protein: CASSPRQGSYEQYF.

This chain uses TRBV19 with TRBJ1-2, with TRBD1 identical over 8 bases. Trimming cost V 0 bases and J 0 bases; bases outside gene matches: 9. The CDR3 contains 18 residues. CDR1 is LNHDA and CDR2 is SQIVND in the germline V gene (reference sequence). CDR3 DNA sequence: TGTGCCAGTAGTATAGACGGGACAGGCCATGGGACTAACTATGGCTACACCTTC. Its translation is CASSIDGTGHGTNYGYTF.

This sequence joins TRBV11-3 and TRBJ1-4; D is uncertain. The ends were cut back, 5 bases at V and 8 bases at J, with 24 bases in the middle. Germline V gives CDR1 SGHNT, CDR2 YENEEA. CDR3 size: 17 residues. The CDR3 here is CASSPNSGIFSPEKLFF. DNA for the CDR3: TGTGCCAGCAGCCCGAACAGTGGAATATTCTCTCCGGAAAAACTGTTTTTT. Together with reference TRBV11-3 and TRBJ1-4, the CDR3 gives the full variable domain: EAGVVQSPRYKIIEKKQPVAFWCNPISGHNTLYWYLQNLGQGPELLIRYENEEAVDDSQLPKDRFSAERLKGVDSTLKIQPAELGDSAVYLCASSPNSGIFSPEKLFFGSGTQLSVL.

This clone was observed a few times. The chain employs TRBV25-1 and TRBJ1-2; maybe TRBD1 (6 bases). Germline-derived CDR1 and CDR2 are MGHDK and SYGVNS. The CDR3 contains 16 residues. Trimming took off 7 bases at V and 4 bases at J, with 22 bases between the two ends. The CDR3 DNA reads TGTGCCAGCACTTCCACACAGGGTTTAACCCTCTATGGCTACACCTTC. Its protein product is CASTSTQGLTLYGYTF.